This T cell receptor beta chain was sequenced during a study of cytomegalovirus exposure and HLA in healthy donors. Study findings and constraints: Trimming of TCR beta V- and J-genes showed a link, identified in a later analysis, to a missense DCLRE1C variant. For most TCR beta V segments, an earlier analysis put the productive rate at about 90% or about 30% of the time. Investigators reported around 150 TCR beta chains as tied to cytomegalovirus. One cluster of highly shared sequence variants probably arose as a sequencing artifact.

This clone was counted between two and nine times. Its antigen is undetermined. The CDR3 sequence is 14 residues long. The germline gives CDR1 SGHRS, CDR2 YFSETQ. V lost 0 bases and J 0 bases, leaving 6 bases between the germline ends. The PCR ran on 60 Vbeta and 13 Jbeta primers. Profiled with immunoSEQ multiplex PCR; TCRdb holds only in-frame clones, not every one. The sample includes approximately 150,000 clones, roughly three quarters of them seen just once. V is TRBV5-1 and J is TRBJ1-1; unclear D gene. Sequencing was carried out using PBMCs. The sequence was obtained from a woman aged 60 to 75 in good health and CMV-seronegative. CDR3 nucleotides: TGCGCCAGCAGCTTGGGGGCTTTGAACACTGAAGCTTTCTTT. Its protein product is CASSLGALNTEAFF.